This passage covers 6 T cell receptor beta chains from one sample sequenced in a study of blood T cell repertoires in COVID-19. Repertoires were generated with immunoSEQ multiplex PCR, while TCRdb's copy carries only in-frame clones and drops some. The sample yields 400,000 or so clones, about 90% seen once. The sequencing input was peripheral blood. These receptors were obtained from a man younger than 30 with COVID-19, enrolled during active disease.

This chain joins TRBV5-6 and TRBJ1-1; 8 bases are shared with TRBD1. CDR3 size: 15 residues. J gave up 0 bases and V 0 bases, and 1 base lay outside the gene matches. Germline V CDR1 and CDR2: SGHDT, YYEEEE. For the CDR3, the DNA is TGTGCCAGCAGCTTGGGGACAGGGTTGAACACTGAAGCTTTCTTT. Translation: CASSLGTGLNTEAFF.

The chain carries TRBV9 and TRBJ2-3; 11 bases agree with TRBD2. The CDR3 is made up of 16 amino acids. Germline-derived CDR1 and CDR2 are SGDLS and YYNGEE. The ends lost 1 base at V and 6 bases at J; junction bases unmatched: 7. DNA of the CDR3: TGTGCCAGCAGCGTACCCGAGACTAGCGGGGTTGATACGCAGTATTTT. It encodes CASSVPETSGVDTQYF.

This clone was detected once. The chain links TRBV12-3 or TRBV12-4 to TRBJ1-5; D gene ambiguous. Trimming cost V 8 bases and J 9 bases, with 17 bases left between them. The CDR3 covers 13 residues. This CDR3 reads CASSGTGSWPQHF. The CDR3 DNA reads TGTGCCAGCTCGGGTACGGGGAGCTGGCCCCAGCATTTT.

The chain is built from TRBV4-2 and TRBJ2-2; 9 nucleotides align to TRBD2. This CDR3 contains 16 residues. Trimming at V came to 0 bases and at J to 7 bases, leaving 6 bases not matched to a gene. Germline V CDR1 and CDR2: LGHNA, YNFKEQ. In nucleotides, the CDR3 is TGTGCCAGCAGCCAAGATTTAGCGGGAGTCAGCGGGGAGCTGTTTTTT. This gives the protein CASSQDLAGVSGELFF.

DNA for the CDR3: TGTGCCAGCAGGCGCAGGGGGGATCAGCCCCAGCATTTT. It specifies CASRRRGDQPQHF. The chain has TRBV6-6 and TRBJ1-5; 7 bases agree with TRBD1. Germline loops: CDR1 MNHNY, CDR2 SVGAGI (reference sequence). V shed 6 bases, J shed 5 bases, and the junction held 4 bases outside the gene matches. The CDR3 is made up of 13 amino acids.

The CDR3, as DNA: TGTGCCAGCACAAGTGGGCAGGGCTTTGGCTACACCTTC. Translation: CASTSGQGFGYTF. V usage is TRBV7-9 and J usage is TRBJ1-2, with D perhaps matching TRBD1 (5 bases). The CDR3 spans 13 residues. Germline V CDR1 and CDR2: SEHNR, FQNEAQ (reference sequence). Between the trimmed V and J ends, which lost 7 bases and 7 bases, there was a span of 16 bases.